The 23 T cell receptor beta chains below were found in one sample sequenced in a study of chemoradiotherapy in HPV16-positive cancers. Generated by immunoSEQ multiplex PCR, the TCRdb table keeps only in-frame clones and is missing some. The sample lists about 20,000 clones, roughly 86% occurring once. The sequencing here drew on blood, taken from a patient who underwent chemoradiotherapy. The source of these receptors is a human donor with HPV-associated anogenital cancer.

The rearrangement links TRBV28 to TRBJ1-2; the D is unclear. The CDR3 runs to 13 residues. Germline values: CDR1 MDHEN, CDR2 SYDVKM. Between the trimmed V and J ends, which lost 3 bases and 4 bases, there was a span of 9 bases. The CDR3 DNA is TGTGCCAGCAGTTTTCGGGGTGGCTATGGCTACACCTTC. It yields the protein CASSFRGGYGYTF.

The rearrangement uses TRBV5-4 and TRBJ1-2; TRBD1 agrees at 9 bases. J gave up 3 bases and V 4 bases, and 10 bases lay outside the gene matches. CDR1 and CDR2 (germline): SGHNT, YYREEE (reference sequence). The CDR3 spans 16 residues. The CDR3: CASSPATRTGDYGYTF. CDR3 nucleotides: TGTGCCAGCAGCCCGGCGACTCGGACAGGGGACTATGGCTACACCTTC.

This rearrangement joins TRBV4-1 to TRBJ2-1; TRBD2 aligns across 9 bases. V shed 1 base, J shed 4 bases, and the junction held 5 bases outside the gene matches. The germline V gene encodes CDR1 MGHRA and CDR2 YSYEKL. The CDR3 totals 16 residues. CDR3 in amino acids: CASSQAGGRGYNEQFF. CDR3 nucleotides: TGCGCCAGCAGCCAAGCTGGCGGGAGGGGGTACAATGAGCAGTTCTTC.

The J gene is TRBJ2-5, the V gene TRBV7-9; D perhaps matches TRBD2 (6 bases). The germline gives CDR1 SEHNR, CDR2 FQNEAQ (reference sequence). With 5 bases removed from V and 2 bases from J, the gap between germline ends came to 15 bases. The CDR3 loop spans 15 amino acids. The CDR3, as DNA: TGTGCCAGCAGCCAAACTTCTAGCGCGCAAGAGACCCAGTACTTC. Translation gives CASSQTSSAQETQYF.

The chain carries TRBV6-6 and TRBJ2-1; D is possibly TRBD1 or TRBD2 (5 bases each). Germline loops: CDR1 MNHNY, CDR2 SVGAGI (reference sequence). V lost 7 bases to trimming and J lost 6 bases, with 22 bases between them. The CDR3 has 16 amino acids. This CDR3 reads CASNTLWGTLPNEQFF. CDR3 DNA: TGTGCCAGCAACACCTTGTGGGGGACGCTCCCCAATGAGCAGTTCTTC.

The V and J genes are TRBV25-1 and TRBJ1-4; D may be TRBD1 (6 bases). V gave up 5 bases and J gave up 8 bases, with 15 bases separating them. CDR1 is MGHDK, CDR2 SYGVNS, per germline. The CDR3 runs 14 residues. The CDR3 DNA follows: TGTGCCAGCAGTCGCTCCTCAGGGGCCGAAAAACTGTTTTTT. Protein: CASSRSSGAEKLFF.

The chain carries TRBV5-1 and TRBJ1-5, with TRBD1 matching over 7 bases. The length of the CDR3 is 15 residues. In germline, CDR1 is SGHRS, CDR2 YFSETQ. Germline trimming cut 4 bases from V and 3 bases from J; bases unmatched to any gene: 7. CDR3 in amino acids: CASSLTGYSNQPQHF. CDR3 coding DNA: TGCGCCAGCAGCCTGACAGGGTATTCCAATCAGCCCCAGCATTTT.

This chain connects TRBV28 to TRBJ1-5, with 10 bases matching TRBD1. Trimming cost V 6 bases and J 6 bases; bases outside gene matches: 5. CDR3 length: 14 residues. The germline V gene has CDR1 MDHEN and CDR2 SYDVKM. This CDR3 is CASRVTGGFQPQHF. The CDR3 region has the DNA TGTGCCAGCAGAGTGACAGGGGGCTTTCAGCCCCAGCATTTT.

The rearrangement uses TRBV29-1 and TRBJ1-2, with 9 bases that match TRBD1. Germline V CDR1 and CDR2: SQVTM, ANQGSEA. This CDR3 has 16 residues. Trimming took 6 bases from V and 5 from J; bases not matched to a gene: 16. The CDR3 DNA reads TGCAGCGTGCCAAACCTACCGGGACAGGGACGTTATGGCTACACCTTC. This sequence encodes CSVPNLPGQGRYGYTF. Together with reference TRBV29-1 and TRBJ1-2, the CDR3 gives the full variable domain: SAVISQKPSRDICQRGTSLTIQCQVDSQVTMMFWYRQQPGQSLTLIATANQGSEATYESGFVIDKFPISRPNLTFSTLTVSNMSPEDSSIYLCSVPNLPGQGRYGYTFGSGTRLTVV.

The chain combines TRBV2 with TRBJ1-4; the D gene is possibly TRBD1 (5 bases). Trimming took off 4 bases at V and 3 bases at J, with 12 bases between the two ends. Germline V gene sequence: CDR1 SNHLY, CDR2 FYNNEI. The CDR3 spans 15 residues. The CDR3 loop is CASSVQGLPNEKLFF. For the CDR3, the DNA is TGTGCCAGCAGTGTCCAGGGACTTCCTAATGAAAAACTGTTTTTT.

This clone was observed a few times. V is TRBV5-8 and J is TRBJ2-2; D remains unclear. Germline assignment: CDR1 SGHTS and CDR2 YDEGEE. Trimming removed 5 bases from V and 1 base from J, with 12 bases in between. This CDR3 region has 15 residues. CDR3 sequence (DNA): TGTGCCAGCAGTAACGGTCGGGTGAACACCGGGGAGCTGTTTTTT. Translated: CASSNGRVNTGELFF.

V gene TRBV6-1 combines with J gene TRBJ1-1; perhaps TRBD1 as D (5 bases). Deletions cut 3 bases from V and 0 bases from J, with 14 bases between. CDR1 is MNHNS, CDR2 SASEGT, per germline. The CDR3 sequence is 16 residues long. Written as DNA, the CDR3 is TGTGCCAGCAGTGATATGGGACGGTCTATGAACACTGAAGCTTTCTTT. It specifies CASSDMGRSMNTEAFF.

CDR3 DNA: TGTGCCAGTAGTCGCACCTCCGTGGGGGACTATGGCTACACCTTC. Protein sequence: CASSRTSVGDYGYTF. This chain links TRBV19 with TRBJ1-2; perhaps TRBD1 as D (5 bases). Trimming left V 5 bases short and J 3 bases short, with 16 bases between. The CDR3 length is 15 residues. Germline V gene sequence: CDR1 LNHDA, CDR2 SQIVND (reference sequence).

The chain has TRBV25-1 and TRBJ2-4, with D perhaps TRBD1 (6 bases). This CDR3 has 15 amino acids. V lost 2 bases to trimming and J lost 1 base, with 9 bases between them. In germline, CDR1 is MGHDK, CDR2 SYGVNS. CDR3 region: CASSEHQGAKNIQYF. The CDR3 region has the DNA TGTGCCAGCAGTGAACATCAGGGGGCCAAAAACATTCAGTACTTC.

The chain is built from TRBV27 and TRBJ1-6, with TRBD1 matching over 10 bases. In germline, CDR1 is MNHEY, CDR2 SMNVEV (reference sequence). The CDR3 spans 17 residues. After removal of 3 bases from V and 7 bases from J, the junction contained 9 bases not matched to a gene. The CDR3 bases are TGTGCCAGCAGTTTGACCCCGTGGGACAGGGGAAATTCACCCCTCCACTTT. Encoded protein: CASSLTPWDRGNSPLHF.

This chain connects TRBV11-2 to TRBJ2-1; 7 bases line up with TRBD2. This CDR3 spans 14 amino acids. CDR1 and CDR2 from the germline V gene are SGHAT and FQNNGV. V lost 2 bases and J lost 15; bases outside the gene matches: 13. CDR3 protein: CASSLQAGLNYAFF. CDR3 nucleotides: TGTGCCAGCAGCTTACAAGCGGGACTAAACTACGCGTTCTTC.

The gene calls are TRBV2 and TRBJ2-7, with a possible D match to TRBD2 (6 bases). V was pared by 4 bases and J by 9 bases, with 16 bases between. There are 13 residues in the CDR3. Looked up from germline, CDR1 is SNHLY and CDR2 is FYNNEI. The CDR3 loop reads CASSGGTGALQYF. The CDR3 coding sequence is TGTGCCAGCAGTGGCGGGACTGGGGCTCTGCAGTACTTC.

This chain uses TRBV11-1 with TRBJ2-5, with 7 bases lining up with TRBD2. The CDR3 has 15 amino acids. Trimming removed 3 bases from V and 3 bases from J; junction bases left unmatched: 7. In germline, CDR1 is SGHAT, CDR2 FQDESV (reference sequence). The CDR3 protein is CASSFRLADEETQYF. The CDR3 DNA is TGTGCCAGCAGCTTCAGGCTAGCGGACGAAGAGACCCAGTACTTC.

The rearrangement joins TRBV5-1 to TRBJ2-7, with 12 bases matching TRBD2. The CDR3 runs 19 residues. Germline values: CDR1 SGHRS, CDR2 YFSETQ. After removal of 0 bases from V and 1 base from J, the junction contained 11 bases not matched to a gene. The CDR3, as DNA: TGCGCCAGCAGCTTGGGCGGACTAGCGGGGCCAAGAGGGTCCTACGAGCAGTACTTC. This encodes CASSLGGLAGPRGSYEQYF.

The rearrangement links TRBV2 to TRBJ1-2; 7 nucleotides align to TRBD1. V shed 7 bases and J 5 bases; nucleotides not matched to a gene: 13. Germline CDR1 and CDR2: SNHLY and FYNNEI. This CDR3 is built from 15 residues. The DNA of the CDR3 is TGTGCCAGCACCCTAGGGGGCGGGGCTAGTTATGGCTACACCTTC. It specifies CASTLGGGASYGYTF.

This clone has a single count. The chain combines TRBV28 with TRBJ1-2; TRBD1 matches at 7 bases. Germline CDR1 MDHEN, CDR2 SYDVKM. The V gene end was trimmed by 5 bases and the J gene end by 8 bases; junction bases not matched to a gene: 8. This CDR3 comprises 13 residues. The CDR3 DNA sequence: TGTGCCAGCAGTCGGGCAGGGGGTGACGGCTACACCTTC. It yields the protein CASSRAGGDGYTF.

The rearrangement links TRBV18 to TRBJ1-2; TRBD1 aligns across 8 bases. The CDR3 spans 17 residues. With V trimmed by 4 bases and J by 3 bases, 13 bases remained unmatched. The germline gives CDR1 KGHSH, CDR2 LQKENI. Written as DNA, the CDR3 is TGTGCCAGCTCACACCGGGACAGGCGTCAAGGGGACTATGGCTACACCTTC. This codes for CASSHRDRRQGDYGYTF.

The rearrangement joins TRBV2 to TRBJ2-1; 7 nucleotides match TRBD2. With 3 bases clipped from V and 5 bases from J, the junction kept 7 bases outside the gene matches. The germline V gene has CDR1 SNHLY and CDR2 FYNNEI. The CDR3 has 15 residues. As DNA, the CDR3 is TGTGCCAGCAGTGATGTACTAGCGATAAACAATGAGCAGTTCTTC. Protein: CASSDVLAINNEQFF.